This entry lists 9 T cell receptor beta chains sequenced from one sample in a study of beta chain features in type 1 diabetes. Notes on the study in general: Shorter TCRB CDR3s, moderately but significantly so, marked every one of the four CD4+ subsets in Type 1 diabetes patients.

These receptors are not linked to any known antigen. Expressed TCRB transcripts were sequenced because the isolated RNA had all been reverse transcribed beforehand. Clones were sequenced by immunoSEQ multiplex PCR, and TCRdb holds only the in-frame ones, with some missing. The repertoire holds 300,000 or so clones, with around an eighth as singletons. The sequenced sample was naive CD4+ T cells from blood. These receptors were taken from a young woman with type 1 diabetes.

This clone was found a few times. The V call is TRBV5-1, the J call TRBJ2-3; TRBD1 aligns across 10 bases. With V trimmed by 4 bases and J by 3 bases, 5 bases remained unmatched. Germline V gives CDR1 SGHRS, CDR2 YFSETQ. There are 15 residues in the CDR3. CDR3 DNA sequence: TGCGCCAGCAGCCCCGGACAGGGGGTGACAGATACGCAGTATTTT. This gives the protein CASSPGQGVTDTQYF.

V and J are TRBV30 and TRBJ1-5; the match to TRBD1 covers 7 bases. Trimming at V came to 1 base and at J to 5 bases, leaving 2 bases not matched to a gene. The CDR3 sequence is 13 residues long. Germline loops: CDR1 GTSNPN, CDR2 SVGIG (reference sequence). Here the CDR3 reads CAWSGGGYQPQHF. In DNA form, the CDR3 reads TGTGCCTGGAGTGGAGGGGGCTATCAGCCCCAGCATTTT.

This clone showed up just a few times. The V call is TRBV28, the J call TRBJ2-7; TRBD2 aligns across 14 bases. With V trimmed by 6 bases and J by 0 bases, 10 bases remained unmatched. The CDR3 covers 18 residues. The germline gives CDR1 MDHEN, CDR2 SYDVKM. The CDR3 spells CASRLTSGRATSSYEQYV. The CDR3 DNA reads as TGTGCCAGCAGGCTGACTAGCGGGAGGGCCACGAGCTCCTACGAGCAGTACGTC.

This clone was seen only a few times. The V and J genes are TRBV7-9 and TRBJ2-5, with D tentatively TRBD2 (5 bases). Trimming shortened V by 1 base and J by 5 bases, and 11 bases separated the two germline ends. This CDR3 is 14 amino acids long. CDR1 and CDR2 from the germline V gene are SEHNR and FQNEAQ (reference sequence). The CDR3 reads CASSLGTQGETQYF. The DNA of the CDR3 is TGTGCCAGCAGCTTAGGGACTCAAGGGGAGACCCAGTACTTC. Using reference TRBV7-9 and TRBJ2-5 for the parts outside the CDR3, the full variable domain is DTGVSQNPRHKITKRGQNVTFRCDPISEHNRLYWYRQTLGQGPEFLTYFQNEAQLEKSRLLSDRFSAERPKGSFSTLEIQRTEQGDSAMYLCASSLGTQGETQYFGPGTRLLVL.

This clone turned up a few times. This chain links TRBV4-3 with TRBJ2-2, with D possibly matching TRBD2 (6 bases). V gave up 6 bases and J gave up 8 bases, with 13 bases separating them. The CDR3 totals 13 residues. CDR1 and CDR2 from the germline V gene are LGHNA and YSLEER. CDR3 loop: CASRGSGRGELFF. CDR3 DNA: TGCGCCAGCAGGGGTAGCGGCCGAGGGGAGCTGTTTTTT.

The rearrangement joins TRBV5-6 to TRBJ1-1; no firm D call. Trimming stripped 2 bases from V and 5 bases from J, with 10 bases between. Germline V lookup: CDR1 SGHDT, CDR2 YYEEEE. CDR3 length: 13 amino acids. The CDR3 coding sequence is TGTGCCAGCAGCTTTACCCGAACAACTGAAGCTTTCTTT. Translated: CASSFTRTTEAFF. The full variable domain, in which reference TRBV5-6 and TRBJ1-1 provide the parts outside the CDR3, is DAGVTQSPTHLIKTRGQQVTLRCSPKSGHDTVSWYQQALGQGPQFIFQYYEEEERQRGNFPDRFSGHQFPNYSSELNVNALLLGDSALYLCASSFTRTTEAFFGQGTRLTVV.

The gene calls are TRBV2 and TRBJ2-7, with 9 nucleotides matching TRBD1. The CDR3 is made up of 14 amino acids. V gave up 8 bases and J gave up 4 bases; unmatched junction bases: 9. Germline values: CDR1 SNHLY, CDR2 FYNNEI. The CDR3: CASSSGQGWYEQYF. In nucleotides, the CDR3 is TGTGCCAGCTCTTCCGGACAGGGGTGGTACGAGCAGTACTTC. Filled out from reference TRBV2 and TRBJ2-7, the complete variable domain reads EPEVTQTPSHQVTQMGQEVILRCVPISNHLYFYWYRQILGQKVEFLVSFYNNEISEKSEIFDDQFSVERPDGSNFTLKIRSTKLEDSAMYFCASSSGQGWYEQYFGPGTRLTVT.

The chain is built from TRBV6-5 and TRBJ2-1, with TRBD2 matching over 9 bases. Germline values: CDR1 MNHEY, CDR2 SVGAGI. V lost 0 bases to trimming and J lost 5 bases; unmatched junction nucleotides: 5. The CDR3 totals 16 residues. The CDR3 reads CASSYSRTSVNNEQFF. The CDR3 nucleotides are TGTGCCAGCAGTTACTCCCGGACTAGCGTCAACAATGAGCAGTTCTTC.

The chain uses TRBV15 and TRBJ1-5, with D hard to call. The CDR3 is 17 residues long. Germline V gives CDR1 LNHNV, CDR2 YYDKDF (reference sequence). V lost 1 base and J lost 0, with 13 bases in between. As DNA, the CDR3 is TGTGCCACCAGCAGAGGGTCGGGAGGGTATAGCAATCAGCCCCAGCATTTT. Encoded protein: CATSRGSGGYSNQPQHF.